Presented here are 5 T cell receptor beta chains from one specimen sequenced in a study of T cells after yellow fever vaccination. TCRdb re-analysed the 5' RACE reads in MiXCR, keeping a single row per CDR3 protein. Of some 160,000 distinct CDR3 sequences listed, approximately 6.7% are singletons. The source material was CD4+ T cells sorted from PBMCs, sampled 5 to 6 days after the first yellow fever vaccination. Receptors originate from a man aged 18-30 years who received the YFV17D yellow fever vaccine.

The chain uses TRBV20-1 and TRBJ2-2; 8 bases align to TRBD2. Germline V gene data show CDR1 as DFQATT and CDR2 as SNEGSKA (reference sequence). The CDR3 has 15 residues. Trimming cost V 6 bases and J 6 bases; bases outside gene matches: 12. DNA of the CDR3: TGCAGTGCGATGACACCAGCGGGGGTCGCCGGGGAGCTGTTTTTT. It translates to CSAMTPAGVAGELFF.

The table lists this clonotype with many counts. The rearrangement links TRBV18 to TRBJ2-3; D call uncertain. Looked up from germline, CDR1 is KGHSH and CDR2 is LQKENI. The CDR3 contains 13 residues. Trimming cost V 8 bases and J 2 bases, with 11 bases left between them. The CDR3 region is CASSPANTDTQYF. Here the CDR3 DNA reads TGTGCCAGCAGCCCCGCGAACACAGATACGCAGTATTTT.

This clonotype was detected only a few times. Here the CDR3 DNA reads TGTGCCAGCATCCGTGGGGGGAATGAGCAGTTCTTC. Translated, it gives CASIRGGNEQFF. The gene calls are TRBV7-9 and TRBJ2-1; TRBD2 might be the D (6 bases). Germline CDR1 SEHNR, CDR2 FQNEAQ (reference sequence). V was clipped by 7 bases and J by 7 bases, with 11 bases between them. The CDR3 has 12 residues.

This clonotype was seen at least ten times. The chain employs TRBV9 and TRBJ2-5; D is possibly TRBD1 or TRBD2 (6 bases each). V lost 0 bases and J 5 bases, leaving 11 bases between the germline ends. Germline V gives CDR1 SGDLS, CDR2 YYNGEE. The CDR3 sequence is 14 residues long. The CDR3, as DNA: TGTGCCAGCAGCGTAGGGGGGGCTTACGAGACCCAGTACTTC. Translated: CASSVGGAYETQYF.

As concerns this clonotype: Just one base apart from a much larger clone, this may be a read error. The V call is TRBV18, the J call TRBJ1-1, with D perhaps TRBD1 (6 bases). Looked up from germline, CDR1 is KGHSH and CDR2 is LQKENI. V gave up 3 bases and J gave up 9 bases, with 14 bases separating them. The CDR3 runs to 13 residues. CDR3 nucleotide sequence: TGTGCCAGCTCACCGGAGGCGGACAGTAAAGCTTTCTTT. It encodes CASSPEADSKAFF.